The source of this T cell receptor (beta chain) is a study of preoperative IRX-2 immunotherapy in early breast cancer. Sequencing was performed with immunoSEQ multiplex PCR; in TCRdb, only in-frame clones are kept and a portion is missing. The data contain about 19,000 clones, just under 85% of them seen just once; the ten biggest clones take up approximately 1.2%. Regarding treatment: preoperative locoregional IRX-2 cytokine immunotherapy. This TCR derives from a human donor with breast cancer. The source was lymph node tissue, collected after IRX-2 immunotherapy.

In nucleotides, the CDR3 is TGTGCCAGCAGAGGCCGGGCCCCGGGGGTCACCGGGGAGCTGTTTTTT. It encodes CASRGRAPGVTGELFF. The chain couples TRBV6-8 to TRBJ2-2, with D possibly matching TRBD2 (6 bases). V lost 6 bases, J lost 4 bases, and 18 bases lay in between. This CDR3 contains 16 residues. Germline-derived CDR1 and CDR2 are MNHGY and SAAAGT.